This TCR beta chain was identified during a study of CD8+CD57+ T cells in acquired aplastic anemia. Study-level background: On average, healthy donors gave around 9.8 million reads for CD4+ cells.

Study conclusions and caveats: With respect to CD8+ Simpson's diversity, patients and controls did not differ significantly. Sharing between patients and controls was observed for twenty-nine CD8+ CDR3 sequences.

Many counts were recorded for this clonotype. What it binds is not known. The template used for profiling TCR beta VDJ and CDR3 was genomic DNA. Via MiXCR, TCRdb re-called the reads, giving one row per CDR3 protein. The sample records 150,000 to 200,000 distinct CDR3 sequences, approximately 40% being singletons. The sample taken for sequencing was sorted CD4+, CD8+, or CD8+CD57+ T cells (not recorded which) from PBMCs. This clonotype originated in a human donor in good health.

CDR3 coding DNA: TGTGCCAGCAGTTTAGGGGCCAATCGTGGATCGCAGTATTTT. This codes for CASSLGANRGSQYF. This chain links TRBV28 with TRBJ2-3; maybe TRBD1 (5 bases). Between the trimmed V and J ends, which lost 2 bases and 10 bases, there was a span of 16 bases. In germline, CDR1 is MDHEN, CDR2 SYDVKM. This CDR3 has 14 residues.